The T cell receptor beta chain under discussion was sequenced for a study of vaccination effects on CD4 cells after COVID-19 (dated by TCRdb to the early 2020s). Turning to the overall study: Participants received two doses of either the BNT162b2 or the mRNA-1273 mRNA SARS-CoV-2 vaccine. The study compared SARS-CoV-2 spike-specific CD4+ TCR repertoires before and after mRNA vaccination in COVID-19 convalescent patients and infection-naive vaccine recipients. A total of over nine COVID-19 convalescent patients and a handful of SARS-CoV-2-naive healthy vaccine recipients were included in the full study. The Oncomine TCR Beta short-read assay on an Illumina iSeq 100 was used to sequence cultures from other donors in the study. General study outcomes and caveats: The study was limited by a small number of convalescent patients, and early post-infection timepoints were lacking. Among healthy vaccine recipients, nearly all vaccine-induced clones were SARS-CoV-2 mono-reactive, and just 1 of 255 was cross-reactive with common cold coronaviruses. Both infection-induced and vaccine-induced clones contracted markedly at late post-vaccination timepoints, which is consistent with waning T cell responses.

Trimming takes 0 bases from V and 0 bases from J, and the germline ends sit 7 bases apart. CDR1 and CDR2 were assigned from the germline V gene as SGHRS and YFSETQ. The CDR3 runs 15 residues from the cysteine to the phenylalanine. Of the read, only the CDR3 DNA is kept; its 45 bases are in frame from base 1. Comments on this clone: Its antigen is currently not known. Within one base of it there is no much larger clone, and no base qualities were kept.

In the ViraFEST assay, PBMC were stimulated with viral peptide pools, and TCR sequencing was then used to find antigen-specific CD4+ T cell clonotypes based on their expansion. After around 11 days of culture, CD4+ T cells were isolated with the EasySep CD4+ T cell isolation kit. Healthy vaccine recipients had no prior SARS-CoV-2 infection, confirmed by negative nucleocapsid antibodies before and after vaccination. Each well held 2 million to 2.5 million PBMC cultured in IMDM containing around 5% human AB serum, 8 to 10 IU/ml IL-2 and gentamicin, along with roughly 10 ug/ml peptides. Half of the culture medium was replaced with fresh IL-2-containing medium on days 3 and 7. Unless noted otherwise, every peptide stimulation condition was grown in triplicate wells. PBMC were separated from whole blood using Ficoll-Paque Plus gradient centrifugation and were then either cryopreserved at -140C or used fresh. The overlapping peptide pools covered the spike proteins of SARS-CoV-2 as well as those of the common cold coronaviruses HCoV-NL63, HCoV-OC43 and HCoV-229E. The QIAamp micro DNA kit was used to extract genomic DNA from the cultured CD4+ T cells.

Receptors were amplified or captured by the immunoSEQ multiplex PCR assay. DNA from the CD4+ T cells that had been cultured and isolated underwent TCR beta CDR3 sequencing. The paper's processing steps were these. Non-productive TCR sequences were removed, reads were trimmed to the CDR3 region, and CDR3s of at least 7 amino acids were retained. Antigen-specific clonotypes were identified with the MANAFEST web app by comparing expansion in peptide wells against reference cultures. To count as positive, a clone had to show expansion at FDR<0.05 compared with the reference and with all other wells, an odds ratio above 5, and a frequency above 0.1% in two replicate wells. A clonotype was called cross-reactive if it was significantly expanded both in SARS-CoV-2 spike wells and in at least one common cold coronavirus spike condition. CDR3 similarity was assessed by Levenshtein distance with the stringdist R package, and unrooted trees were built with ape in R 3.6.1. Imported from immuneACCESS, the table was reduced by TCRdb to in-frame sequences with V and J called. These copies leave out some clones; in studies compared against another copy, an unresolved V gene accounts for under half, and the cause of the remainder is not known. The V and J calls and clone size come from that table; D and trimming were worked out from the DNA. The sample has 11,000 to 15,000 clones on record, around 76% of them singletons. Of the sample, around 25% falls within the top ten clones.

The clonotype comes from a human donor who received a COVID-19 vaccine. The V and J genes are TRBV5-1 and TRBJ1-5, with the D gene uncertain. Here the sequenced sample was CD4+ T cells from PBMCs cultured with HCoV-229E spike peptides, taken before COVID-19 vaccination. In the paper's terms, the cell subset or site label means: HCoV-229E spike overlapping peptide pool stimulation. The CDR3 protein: CASSLDGFSNQPQHF. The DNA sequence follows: TGCGCCAGCAGCTTGGACGGGTTTAGCAATCAGCCCCAGCATTTT.